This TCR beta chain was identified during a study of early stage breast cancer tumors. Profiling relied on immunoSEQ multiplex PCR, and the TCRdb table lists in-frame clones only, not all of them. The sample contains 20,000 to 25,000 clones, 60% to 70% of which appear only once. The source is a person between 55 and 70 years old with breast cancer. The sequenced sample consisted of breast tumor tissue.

This CDR3 is CASSIGVYNEQFF. The CDR3 DNA reads TGTGCCAGTAGTATAGGCGTATACAATGAGCAGTTCTTC. V is TRBV19 and J is TRBJ2-1; D gene unclear. With 1 base removed from V and 4 bases from J, the gap between germline ends came to 5 bases. The CDR3 sequence is 13 residues long. CDR1 is LNHDA and CDR2 is SQIVND in the germline V gene (reference sequence).